Listed below are T cell receptor beta chains from one sample, sequenced in a study of tumor T cells in aggressive B-cell lymphoma. This table comes from immunoSEQ multiplex PCR, and its TCRdb copy is limited to in-frame clones, with some not included. The sample has about 7,400 clones, about 85% seen once; the top ten hold roughly 5%. Input material: tumor tissue. The receptors here all came from an adult with diffuse large B cell lymphoma. CDR3s include the opening cysteine and the closing phenylalanine or tryptophan. D genes are given only for firm matches. Size is stated for part of the rows, as once, few or many counts, or as a class when the clone is expanded.

V: TRBV5-6; length: 14; J: TRBJ2-7; size: NA; D: TRBD1; DNA: TGTGCCAGCAGCTTTGGGACAGGGCCGTACGAGCAGTACTTC; CDR3: CASSFGTGPYEQYF
V: TRBV7-2; length: 15; J: TRBJ2-2; size: NA; D: NA; DNA: TGTGCCAGCAGTCTGGTCAGGGCCAACACCGGGGAGCTGTTTTTT; CDR3: CASSLVRANTGELFF
V: TRBV30; length: 12; J: TRBJ2-7; size: NA; D: NA; DNA: TGTGCCTGGAGCGGGCGGGAAGGCGAGCAGTACTTC; CDR3: CAWSGREGEQYF
V: TRBV15; length: 13; J: TRBJ1-5; size: NA; D: NA; DNA: TGTGCCACCAGCAGAGATCGGGGACAGCCCCAGCATTTT; CDR3: CATSRDRGQPQHF
V: TRBV5-1; length: 16; J: TRBJ2-1; size: once; D: TRBD2; DNA: TGCGCCAGCTCCCCACGTGTGACTAGCGGTTACAATGAGCAGTTCTTC; CDR3: CASSPRVTSGYNEQFF
V: TRBV19; length: 15; J: TRBJ1-5; size: NA; D: TRBD1; DNA: TGTGCCAGTAGCAAAACAGGGGGCAACGGTCAGCCCCAGCATTTT; CDR3: CASSKTGGNGQPQHF
V: TRBV15; length: 15; J: TRBJ2-1; size: once; D: NA; DNA: TGTGCCACCAGCAGGGACAGCCGAGGAATGAATGAGCAGTTCTTC; CDR3: CATSRDSRGMNEQFF
V: TRBV11-3; length: 12; J: TRBJ2-3; size: NA; D: TRBD1; DNA: TGTGCCAGCGCGACAGGGGAAGATACGCAGTATTTT; CDR3: CASATGEDTQYF
V: TRBV10-3; length: 12; J: TRBJ2-1; size: NA; D: NA; DNA: TGTGCCATCCGGGGTACCTACAATGAGCAGTTCTTC; CDR3: CAIRGTYNEQFF
V: TRBV18; length: 12; J: TRBJ2-5; size: NA; D: TRBD2; DNA: TGTGCCAGCTCGCCGTCGGGGGGGACCCAGTACTTC; CDR3: CASSPSGGTQYF
V: TRBV21-1; length: 12; J: TRBJ1-5; size: NA; D: NA; DNA: TGTGCCAGCAGCCCCAGGGTTTTGCCCCAGCATTTT; CDR3: CASSPRVLPQHF
V: TRBV9; length: 15; J: TRBJ2-3; size: NA; D: TRBD2; DNA: TGTGCCAGCAGCGTAGGGGGGGGAAGCACAGATACGCAGTATTTT; CDR3: CASSVGGGSTDTQYF
V: TRBV6-1; length: 15; J: TRBJ2-7; size: NA; D: TRBD2; DNA: TGTGCCAGCAGTGAGGCCTCCGGGGGGATCTACGAGCAGTACTTC; CDR3: CASSEASGGIYEQYF
V: TRBV5-4; length: 16; J: TRBJ1-2; size: NA; D: NA; DNA: TGTGCCAGCAGCTTGCTAGGCAGTTCCTTAAACTATGGCTACACCTTC; CDR3: CASSLLGSSLNYGYTF
V: TRBV10-3; length: 13; J: TRBJ1-1; size: NA; D: TRBD1; DNA: TGTGCCATCAGCCCAGGACAGGGGGCTGAAGCTTTCTTT; CDR3: CAISPGQGAEAFF
V: TRBV21-1; length: 17; J: TRBJ2-5; size: NA; D: NA; DNA: TGTGCCAGCAGCAGCAACCCTAAAGAGCGGACCCAAGAGACCCAGTACTTC; CDR3: CASSSNPKERTQETQYF
V: TRBV7-7; length: 14; J: TRBJ2-3; size: NA; D: NA; DNA: TGTGCCAGCAGCTTAGGTACTAGCACTGATACGCAGTATTTT; CDR3: CASSLGTSTDTQYF
V: TRBV18; length: 15; J: TRBJ2-6; size: few; D: NA; DNA: TGTGCCAGCTCACCGAGTATTGCTGGGGCCAACGTCCTGACTTTC; CDR3: CASSPSIAGANVLTF
V: TRBV6-4; length: 13; J: TRBJ2-5; size: NA; D: NA; DNA: TGTGCCAGCAGAGGATCCGGGGAAGAGACCCAGTACTTC; CDR3: CASRGSGEETQYF
V: TRBV4-3; length: 15; J: TRBJ2-1; size: NA; D: TRBD2; DNA: TGCGCCAGCAGCCAAGATAGCGGGAGGTGGAATGAGCAGTTCTTC; CDR3: CASSQDSGRWNEQFF
V: TRBV5-8; length: 15; J: TRBJ1-6; size: NA; D: NA; DNA: TGTGCCAGCAGCCGAGGAAGCTCCTATAATTCACCCCTCCACTTT; CDR3: CASSRGSSYNSPLHF
V: TRBV19; length: 15; J: TRBJ2-1; size: NA; D: TRBD2; DNA: TGTGCCAGTAGTATCGGGGGACTAGCGCGCAATGAGCAGTTCTTC; CDR3: CASSIGGLARNEQFF
V: TRBV7-2; length: 14; J: TRBJ2-7; size: once; D: NA; DNA: TGTGCCAGCAACTACCTAGGTGGAGCCTACGAGCAGTACTTC; CDR3: CASNYLGGAYEQYF
V: TRBV2; length: 15; J: TRBJ2-5; size: once; D: TRBD2; DNA: TGTGCCAGCAGTTTAGGACTAGCGGGAGTAGAGACCCAGTACTTC; CDR3: CASSLGLAGVETQYF
V: TRBV15; length: 14; J: TRBJ2-2; size: NA; D: NA; DNA: TGTGCCACCAGCAGAGAGACAGCTACCGGGGAGCTGTTTTTT; CDR3: CATSRETATGELFF
V: TRBV11-3; length: 16; J: TRBJ2-1; size: NA; D: TRBD1; DNA: TGTGCCAGCAGCTTTACCCACGGGACAGGGGAGAATGAGCAGTTCTTC; CDR3: CASSFTHGTGENEQFF
V: TRBV9; length: 12; J: TRBJ1-1; size: NA; D: TRBD1; DNA: TGTGCCAGCAGCCCAGGACAGGCTGAAGCTTTCTTT; CDR3: CASSPGQAEAFF
V: TRBV11-2; length: 13; J: TRBJ2-2; size: NA; D: NA; DNA: TGTGCCAGCAGACCTAGCGACACCGGGGAGCTGTTTTTT; CDR3: CASRPSDTGELFF
V: TRBV11-1; length: 15; J: TRBJ1-3; size: NA; D: TRBD1; DNA: TGTGCCAGCAGCTCACAGGGGGCGACTGGAAACACCATATATTTT; CDR3: CASSSQGATGNTIYF
V: TRBV7-6; length: 13; J: TRBJ2-7; size: NA; D: TRBD1; DNA: TGTGCCAGCAGCGAGGGACAGAGGTACGAGCAGTACTTC; CDR3: CASSEGQRYEQYF
V: TRBV6-1; length: 15; J: TRBJ2-3; size: NA; D: NA; DNA: TGTGCCAGCAGTGACGCGGCGGGATTGTCAGATACGCAGTATTTT; CDR3: CASSDAAGLSDTQYF
V: TRBV6-1; length: 14; J: TRBJ2-7; size: NA; D: NA; DNA: TGTGCCAGCATCGGCCGGGACCCGCGGGGCGAGCAGTACTTC; CDR3: CASIGRDPRGEQYF
V: TRBV9; length: 16; J: TRBJ2-3; size: NA; D: TRBD1; DNA: TGTGCCAGCAGCCCCCGTGCGGACAGGGGCACAGATACGCAGTATTTT; CDR3: CASSPRADRGTDTQYF
V: TRBV7-8; length: 14; J: TRBJ2-7; size: NA; D: TRBD1; DNA: TGTGCCAGCAGCTTGCGACAGGGGGCCTACGAGCAGTACTTC; CDR3: CASSLRQGAYEQYF
V: TRBV30; length: 13; J: TRBJ2-7; size: NA; D: TRBD1; DNA: TGTGCCTGGAGTGTAGGGACAGGGAACGAGCAGTACTTC; CDR3: CAWSVGTGNEQYF
V: TRBV7-6; length: 11; J: TRBJ2-5; size: NA; D: NA; DNA: TGTGCCAGCAGCTCGAGAGAGACCCAGTACTTC; CDR3: CASSSRETQYF
V: TRBV29-1; length: 13; J: TRBJ2-2; size: NA; D: TRBD1; DNA: TGCAGCGGACAGGGGATTGACACCGGGGAGCTGTTTTTT; CDR3: CSGQGIDTGELFF
V: TRBV28; length: 17; J: TRBJ2-5; size: NA; D: NA; DNA: TGTGCCAGTAGTAGGGCCCGCTTTAGCGCCCGTCAAGAGACCCAGTACTTC; CDR3: CASSRARFSARQETQYF
V: TRBV27; length: 15; J: TRBJ2-1; size: NA; D: TRBD2; DNA: TGTGCCAGCAGTTTACCTAGCGGGGATTACAATGAGCAGTTCTTC; CDR3: CASSLPSGDYNEQFF
V: TRBV6-5; length: 15; J: TRBJ2-1; size: once; D: NA; DNA: TGTACCAGCAGTTACTTCCAGGGCTCCTACAATGAGCAGTTCTTC; CDR3: CTSSYFQGSYNEQFF
V: TRBV18; length: 16; J: TRBJ1-1; size: NA; D: TRBD1; DNA: TGTGCCAGCTCACCCATACCCGGGACAGGGGTTTTTAAAGCTTTCTTT; CDR3: CASSPIPGTGVFKAFF
V: TRBV19; length: 13; J: TRBJ1-2; size: NA; D: NA; DNA: TGTGCCAGTAGTATGGCAGTCCCCCATGGCTACACCTTC; CDR3: CASSMAVPHGYTF
V: TRBV18; length: 13; J: TRBJ1-2; size: NA; D: NA; DNA: TGTGCCAGCTCACCACTCGAGAACTATGGCTACACCTTC; CDR3: CASSPLENYGYTF
V: TRBV18; length: 14; J: TRBJ2-5; size: NA; D: NA; DNA: TGTGCCAGCTCACCGCCGGCGGGGCAAGAGACCCAGTACTTC; CDR3: CASSPPAGQETQYF
V: TRBV7-2; length: 15; J: TRBJ2-5; size: NA; D: NA; DNA: TGTGCCAGCAGCCCCACCGGGACTGGTGGAGAGACCCAGTACTTC; CDR3: CASSPTGTGGETQYF
V: TRBV6-1; length: 12; J: TRBJ1-2; size: NA; D: TRBD1; DNA: TGTGCCAGCGGACAGGTTAACTATGGCTACACCTTC; CDR3: CASGQVNYGYTF
V: TRBV9; length: 16; J: TRBJ2-1; size: once; D: TRBD2; DNA: TGTGCCAGCAGCTTAGGGGCTAGCGGGAACTACAATGAGCAGTTCTTC; CDR3: CASSLGASGNYNEQFF
V: TRBV11-2; length: 19; J: TRBJ2-1; size: NA; D: TRBD1; DNA: TGTGCCAGCAGCTTAGGGGGCGTAAGGGGGCGATTTTACTACAATGAGCAGTTCTTC; CDR3: CASSLGGVRGRFYYNEQFF
V: TRBV29-1; length: 14; J: TRBJ2-7; size: NA; D: TRBD2; DNA: TGCAGCGTTGAATCGCGGGAGACAGCCTACGAGCAGTACTTC; CDR3: CSVESRETAYEQYF
V: TRBV27; length: 16; J: TRBJ2-1; size: NA; D: TRBD2; DNA: TGTGCCAGCAGTCGTTACGGGGGGAGCTCCTACAATGAGCAGTTCTTC; CDR3: CASSRYGGSSYNEQFF
V: TRBV10-1; length: 11; J: TRBJ2-7; size: NA; D: NA; DNA: TGCGCCAGCAGTGAATTGGAAGACTTGCCATTC; CDR3: CASSELEDLPF
V: TRBV2; length: 11; J: TRBJ1-1; size: NA; D: NA; DNA: TGTGCCAGCAGTGAGGCAGGGGCAGCTTTCTTT; CDR3: CASSEAGAAFF
V: TRBV6-1; length: 14; J: TRBJ1-4; size: large; D: NA; DNA: TGTGCCAGCAGTGAAGAGGGGATGGATGAAAAACTGTTTTTT; CDR3: CASSEEGMDEKLFF